A single T cell receptor (beta chain) is shown here with its context. This record belongs to a study of blood T cell repertoires in COVID-19. TCRdb keeps only in-frame clones here, not all; method: immunoSEQ multiplex PCR. Of some 150,000 clones in the sample, 85% to 90% are singletons; the top ten hold roughly 2%. V dropped 5 bases and J dropped 5 bases, with 18 bases sitting between them. CDR3 length equals 17 residues. Germline V gene data show CDR1 as KGHDR and CDR2 as SFDVKD. Sequencing input: peripheral blood. This TCR derives from a human donor in a cohort sampled during active COVID-19. The chain employs TRBV24-1 and TRBJ1-6, with D possibly being TRBD1 (5 bases). The CDR3 spells CATSATGVWTHNSPLHF. As DNA, the CDR3 is TGTGCCACCAGTGCCACAGGAGTATGGACACATAATTCACCCCTCCACTTT.